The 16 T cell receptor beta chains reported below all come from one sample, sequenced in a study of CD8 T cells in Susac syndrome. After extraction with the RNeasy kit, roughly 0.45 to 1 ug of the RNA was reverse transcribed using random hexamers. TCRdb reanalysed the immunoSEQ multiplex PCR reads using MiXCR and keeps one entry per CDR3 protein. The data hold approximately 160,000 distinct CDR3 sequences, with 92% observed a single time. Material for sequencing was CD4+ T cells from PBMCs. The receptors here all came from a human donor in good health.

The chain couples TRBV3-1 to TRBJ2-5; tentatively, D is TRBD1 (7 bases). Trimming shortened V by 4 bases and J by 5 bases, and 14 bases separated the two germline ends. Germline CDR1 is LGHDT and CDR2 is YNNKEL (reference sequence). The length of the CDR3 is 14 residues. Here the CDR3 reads CASSRMTGTETQYF. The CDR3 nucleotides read TGTGCCAGCAGCCGCATGACAGGGACTGAGACCCAGTACTTC.

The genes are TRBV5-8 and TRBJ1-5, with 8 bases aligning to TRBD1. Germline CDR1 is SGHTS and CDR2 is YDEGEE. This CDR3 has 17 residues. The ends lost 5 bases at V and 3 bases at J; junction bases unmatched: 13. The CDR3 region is CASSYTTGGDSNQPQHF. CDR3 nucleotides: TGTGCCAGCAGTTACACCACAGGGGGGGATTCCAATCAGCCCCAGCATTTT.

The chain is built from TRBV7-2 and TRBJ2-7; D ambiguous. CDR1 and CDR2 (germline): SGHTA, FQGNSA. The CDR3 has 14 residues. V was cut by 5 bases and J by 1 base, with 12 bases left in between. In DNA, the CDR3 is TGTGCCAGCAGCCCCCCGACGTTGTCCTACGAGCAGTACTTC. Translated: CASSPPTLSYEQYF.

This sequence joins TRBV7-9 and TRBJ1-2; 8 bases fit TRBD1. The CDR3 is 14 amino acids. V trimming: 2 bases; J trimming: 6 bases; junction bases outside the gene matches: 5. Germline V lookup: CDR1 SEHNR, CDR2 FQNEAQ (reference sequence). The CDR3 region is CASSLSAGGDGYTF. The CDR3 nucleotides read TGTGCCAGCAGCTTATCTGCAGGGGGCGATGGCTACACCTTC. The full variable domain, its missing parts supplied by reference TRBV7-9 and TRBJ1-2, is DTGVSQNPRHKITKRGQNVTFRCDPISEHNRLYWYRQTLGQGPEFLTYFQNEAQLEKSRLLSDRFSAERPKGSFSTLEIQRTEQGDSAMYLCASSLSAGGDGYTFGSGTRLTVV.

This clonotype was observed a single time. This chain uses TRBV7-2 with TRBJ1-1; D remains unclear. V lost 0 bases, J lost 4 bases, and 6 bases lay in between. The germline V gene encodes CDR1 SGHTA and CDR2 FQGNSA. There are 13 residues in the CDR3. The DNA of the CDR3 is TGTGCCAGCAGCTTAGCCCGAGGCACTGAAGCTTTCTTT. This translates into CASSLARGTEAFF.

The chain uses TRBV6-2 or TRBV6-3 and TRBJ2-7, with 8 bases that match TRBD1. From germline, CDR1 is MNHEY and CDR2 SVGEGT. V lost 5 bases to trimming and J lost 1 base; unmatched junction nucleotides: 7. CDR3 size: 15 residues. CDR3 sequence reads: CASSTSGTGSYEQYF. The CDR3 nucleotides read TGTGCCAGCAGTACCTCCGGGACAGGTTCCTACGAGCAGTACTTC.

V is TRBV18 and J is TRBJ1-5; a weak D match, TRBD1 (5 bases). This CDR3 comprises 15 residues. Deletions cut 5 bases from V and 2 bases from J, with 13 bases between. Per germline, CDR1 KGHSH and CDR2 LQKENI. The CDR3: CASSSGASGNQPQHF. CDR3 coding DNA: TGTGCCAGCTCATCCGGGGCTTCGGGCAATCAGCCCCAGCATTTT.

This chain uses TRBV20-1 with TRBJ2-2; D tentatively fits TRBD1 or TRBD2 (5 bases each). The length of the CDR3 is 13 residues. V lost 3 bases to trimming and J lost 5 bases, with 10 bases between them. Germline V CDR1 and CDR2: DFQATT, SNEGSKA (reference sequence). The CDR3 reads CSASGGRTGELFF. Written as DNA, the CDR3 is TGCAGTGCTAGTGGGGGACGGACCGGGGAGCTGTTTTTT.

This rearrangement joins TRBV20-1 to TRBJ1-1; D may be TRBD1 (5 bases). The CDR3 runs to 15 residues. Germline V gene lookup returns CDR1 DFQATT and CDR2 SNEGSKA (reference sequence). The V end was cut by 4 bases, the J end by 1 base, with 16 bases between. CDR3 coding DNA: TGCAGTGCTACTCAGGGCGGGGGAGGGAACACTGAAGCTTTCTTT. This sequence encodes CSATQGGGGNTEAFF.

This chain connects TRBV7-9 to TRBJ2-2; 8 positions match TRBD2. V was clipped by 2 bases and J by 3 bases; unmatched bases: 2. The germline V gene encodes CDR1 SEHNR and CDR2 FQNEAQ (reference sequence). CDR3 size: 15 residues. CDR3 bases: TGTGCCAGCAGCTTATCAGCGGGAGACACCGGGGAGCTGTTTTTT. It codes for CASSLSAGDTGELFF.

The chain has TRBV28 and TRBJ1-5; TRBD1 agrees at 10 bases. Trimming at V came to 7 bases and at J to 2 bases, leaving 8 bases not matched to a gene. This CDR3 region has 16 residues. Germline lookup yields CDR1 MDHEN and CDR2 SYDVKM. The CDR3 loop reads CASTQAGTGGNQPQHF. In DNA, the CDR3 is TGTGCCAGCACCCAAGCCGGGACAGGGGGCAATCAGCCCCAGCATTTT.

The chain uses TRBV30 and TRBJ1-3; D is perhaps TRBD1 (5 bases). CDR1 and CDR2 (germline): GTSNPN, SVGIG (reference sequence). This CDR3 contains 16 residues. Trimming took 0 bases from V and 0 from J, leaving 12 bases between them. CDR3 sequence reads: CAWSVGRGISGNTIYF. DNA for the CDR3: TGTGCCTGGAGTGTAGGACGGGGGATCTCTGGAAACACCATATATTTT.

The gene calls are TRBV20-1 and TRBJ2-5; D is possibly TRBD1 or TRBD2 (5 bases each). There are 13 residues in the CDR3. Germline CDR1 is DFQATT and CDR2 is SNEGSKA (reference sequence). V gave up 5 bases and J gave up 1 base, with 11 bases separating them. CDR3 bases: TGCAGTGCTGGACTCAGGGTCCAAGAGACCCAGTACTTC. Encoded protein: CSAGLRVQETQYF.

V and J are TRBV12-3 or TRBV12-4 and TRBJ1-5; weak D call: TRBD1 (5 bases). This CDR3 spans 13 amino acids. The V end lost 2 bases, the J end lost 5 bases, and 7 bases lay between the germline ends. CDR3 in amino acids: CASSLRGDQPQHF. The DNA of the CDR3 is TGTGCCAGCAGTTTACGAGGGGATCAGCCCCAGCATTTT.

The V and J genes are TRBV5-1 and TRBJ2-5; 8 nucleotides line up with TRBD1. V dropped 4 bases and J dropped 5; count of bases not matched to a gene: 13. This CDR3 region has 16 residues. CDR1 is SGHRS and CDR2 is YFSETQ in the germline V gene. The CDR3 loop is CASSPRGQASRETQYF. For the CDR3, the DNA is TGCGCCAGCAGCCCGAGGGGACAGGCTTCAAGGGAGACCCAGTACTTC. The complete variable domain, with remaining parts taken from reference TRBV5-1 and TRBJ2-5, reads KAGVTQTPRYLIKTRGQQVTLSCSPISGHRSVSWYQQTPGQGLQFLFEYFSETQRNKGNFPGRFSGRQFSNSRSEMNVSTLELGDSALYLCASSPRGQASRETQYFGPGTRLLVL.

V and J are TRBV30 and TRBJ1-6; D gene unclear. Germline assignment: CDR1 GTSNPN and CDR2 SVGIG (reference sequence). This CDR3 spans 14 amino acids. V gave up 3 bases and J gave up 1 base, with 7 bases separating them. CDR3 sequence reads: CAWRQLSYNSPLHF. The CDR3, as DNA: TGTGCCTGGAGACAGTTATCCTATAATTCACCCCTCCACTTT.